Following are 3 T cell receptor beta chains from one sample sequenced in a study of STAT3 mutations in large granular lymphocyte leukemia. Study observations and caveats: At least one immunodominant TCR beta clonotype appeared in every T-cell large granular lymphocyte leukemia patient.

TCRdb keeps only in-frame clones here, not all; method: immunoSEQ multiplex PCR. Here the sample spans about 42,000 clones, about 81% being singletons. These TCRs' antigens remain unknown. The specimen was PBMCs. The receptors shown here come from a human donor with T large granular lymphocyte leukemia. Some clones in this sample may be carry-over from other donors' samples.

This rearrangement joins TRBV7-2 to TRBJ1-5; the D is unclear. The CDR3 has 15 residues. Germline CDR1 and CDR2: SGHTA and FQGNSA. The ends were cut back, 5 bases at V and 0 bases at J, with 11 bases in the middle. The CDR3 region is CASSRLGDSNQPQHF. DNA for the CDR3: TGTGCCAGCAGCCGGCTTGGGGATAGCAATCAGCCCCAGCATTTT.

There are a few counts of this clone. V and J are TRBV18 and TRBJ2-7, with D tentatively TRBD2 (5 bases). The germline V and J ends were trimmed by 3 bases and 3 bases, with 6 bases remaining between them. Germline V CDR1 and CDR2: KGHSH, LQKENI. The CDR3 totals 12 residues. In DNA, the CDR3 is TGTGCCAGCTCACCTGCGGGCTACGAGCAGTACGTC. The encoded protein is CASSPAGYEQYV.

The chain is built from TRBV4-2 and TRBJ2-7, with 16 bases that match TRBD2. The CDR3 contains 19 residues. Germline CDR1 reads LGHNA; CDR2 reads YNFKEQ. The trim removed 2 bases at V and 5 bases at J, leaving 12 bases unmatched. The CDR3 DNA sequence: TGTGCCAGCAGCCAAAGTCCGGGACTAGCGGGGGGGAGTAGGAACGAGCAGTACTTC. This encodes CASSQSPGLAGGSRNEQYF.